The 6 T cell receptor beta chains below come from one sample, sequenced in a study of blood T cell repertoires in COVID-19 (dated by TCRdb to 2018 to 2021). Libraries were built with the immunoSEQ multiplex PCR assay. The clones in this table, taken by TCRdb from immuneACCESS, are in-frame only. Not every clone is retained; where verified, under half of the shortfall comes from an unresolved V gene, and the cause of the rest is unknown. The table for this sample lists 450,000 or so clones; 89% of them were counted only once. The ten largest clones represent 0.7% to 1% of the sample. The sample taken for sequencing was peripheral blood. These receptors all stem from a man aged 18 to 30 with COVID-19, enrolled during active disease.

The rearrangement links TRBV11-2 to TRBJ2-4, with TRBD2 matching over 12 bases. The CDR3 runs to 16 residues. The germline V gene encodes CDR1 SGHAT and CDR2 FQNNGV. The junction had 6 bases not matched to a gene; V was cut back by 2 bases and J by 7 bases. The CDR3 nucleotides are TGTGCCAGCAGCTTAAGACTAGCGGGAGTCGAGAACATTCAGTACTTC. This encodes CASSLRLAGVENIQYF.

The rearrangement links TRBV27 to TRBJ2-1; TRBD1 aligns across 7 bases. V was clipped by 1 base and J by 0 bases; unmatched bases: 3. Germline V gene lookup returns CDR1 MNHEY and CDR2 SMNVEV (reference sequence). This CDR3 is 16 amino acids long. CDR3 loop: CASSLLGTVSYNEQFF. In DNA, the CDR3 is TGTGCCAGCAGTTTATTGGGGACAGTCTCCTACAATGAGCAGTTCTTC.

The gene calls are TRBV15 and TRBJ1-6; 7 bases line up with TRBD1. CDR1 is LNHNV, CDR2 YYDKDF, per germline (reference sequence). The CDR3 is 15 amino acids. The ends lost 5 bases at V and 7 bases at J; junction bases unmatched: 8. CDR3 amino acids: CATSVDRVGNSPLHF. The CDR3 region has the DNA TGTGCCACCAGCGTCGACAGGGTTGGAAATTCACCCCTCCACTTT.

This chain links TRBV10-1 with TRBJ2-3; TRBD1 is a possible D gene (5 bases). V lost 0 bases to trimming and J lost 6 bases, with 10 bases between them. This CDR3 is 14 amino acids long. Germline CDR1 is WNHNN and CDR2 is SYGVQD (reference sequence). The CDR3 bases are TGCGCCAGCAGTGAGTCGACTCAGGGCGATACGCAGTATTTT. As protein: CASSESTQGDTQYF.

The rearrangement uses TRBV18 and TRBJ2-2; D is perhaps TRBD1 (6 bases). Deletions cut 0 bases from V and 1 base from J, with 24 bases between. Germline V gene sequence: CDR1 KGHSH, CDR2 LQKENI. CDR3 length: 21 residues. Here the CDR3 reads CASSPPKLDRLGVLNTGELFF. The CDR3, as DNA: TGTGCCAGCTCACCACCGAAACTAGACAGGCTGGGGGTACTGAACACCGGGGAGCTGTTTTTT.

J is TRBJ1-2 and V is TRBV7-6; 7 bases fit TRBD1. After removal of 5 bases from V and 8 bases from J, the junction contained 5 bases not matched to a gene. Germline CDR1 and CDR2: SGHVS and FNYEAQ. There are 12 residues in the CDR3. CDR3 nucleotides: TGTGCCAGCAGCCCCGACAGGGAAGGCTACACCTTC. Protein product: CASSPDREGYTF.